The 20 T cell receptor beta chains below all came from one sample that was sequenced in a study of blood T cells in healthy people across ages. Combining a sample-barcoded 5' primer with a J-beta primer mix, a second PCR ran for roughly 7 to 11 cycles. TCRdb itself ran the 5' RACE reads through MiXCR, one entry per CDR3 protein. The repertoire has approximately 320,000 distinct CDR3 sequences, 25% to 30% of them found once; the top ten carry approximately 28%. The sample was blood. These receptors were collected from a woman aged 70-85 years in good health.

This clonotype was seen only a few times. The rearrangement joins TRBV28 to TRBJ2-7, with D possibly TRBD1 on 6 matching bases. CDR3 length equals 16 residues. Germline V CDR1 and CDR2: MDHEN, SYDVKM. Trimming pared 4 bases from V and 2 bases from J, leaving 18 bases between. This CDR3 is CASSSGRSGVAYEQYF. The CDR3 DNA is TGTGCCAGCAGTTCGGGACGTTCAGGGGTCGCCTACGAGCAGTACTTC.

There are a few counts of this clonotype. The chain couples TRBV18 to TRBJ1-4, with D uncertain. CDR3 length: 12 amino acids. Germline lookup yields CDR1 KGHSH and CDR2 LQKENI. The V end lost 4 bases, the J end lost 3 bases, and 3 bases lay between the germline ends. The CDR3 loop reads CASSRSNEKLFF. The CDR3 region has the DNA TGTGCCAGCTCACGATCTAATGAAAAACTGTTTTTT.

The chain has TRBV27 and TRBJ2-5; D is unresolved. Germline V gene sequence: CDR1 MNHEY, CDR2 SMNVEV (reference sequence). V shed 4 bases and J shed 3 bases, with 9 bases lying between them. There are 13 residues in the CDR3. The CDR3 coding sequence is TGTGCCAGCAGTTCCACCCGAGAAGAGACCCAGTACTTC. This gives the protein CASSSTREETQYF.

V is TRBV5-1 and J is TRBJ2-3; 11 nucleotides align to TRBD2. Germline CDR1 SGHRS, CDR2 YFSETQ. This CDR3 is built from 16 residues. J lost 3 bases, V lost 4 bases, and 7 bases had no gene match. The CDR3 sequence: CASSERLAGTTDTQYF. The CDR3 coding sequence is TGCGCCAGCAGCGAGCGACTAGCGGGGACAACAGATACGCAGTATTTT.

This clonotype was found a few times. V usage is TRBV4-1 and J usage is TRBJ2-3, with 13 bases matching TRBD2. Germline V gives CDR1 MGHRA, CDR2 YSYEKL. The CDR3 totals 17 residues. The J segment lost 4 bases and the V segment lost 4 bases, leaving 8 bases of the junction unmatched. CDR3 loop: CASSPRTSGSYADTQYF. CDR3 bases: TGCGCCAGCAGCCCGAGGACTAGCGGGAGTTACGCAGATACGCAGTATTTT.

This clonotype came up a few times. The V gene is TRBV7-2, the J gene TRBJ1-2; 7 bases map to TRBD1. V was clipped by 4 bases and J by 4 bases; unmatched bases: 15. Germline CDR1 is SGHTA and CDR2 is FQGNSA. The CDR3 consists of 17 residues. The CDR3 sequence: CASSSGRGQRIVYGYTF. The CDR3 DNA reads as TGTGCCAGCAGCTCGGGGCGGGGACAGAGAATAGTCTATGGCTACACCTTC.

The V call is TRBV29-1, the J call TRBJ2-3; D not certain. Per germline, CDR1 SQVTM and CDR2 ANQGSEA. V lost 2 bases to trimming and J lost 4 bases, with 4 bases between them. The CDR3 covers 11 residues. CDR3 amino acids: CSVEQADTQYF. CDR3 nucleotide sequence: TGCAGCGTTGAACAGGCAGATACGCAGTATTTT.

The V and J genes are TRBV7-2 and TRBJ2-3; D is tentatively TRBD1 or TRBD2 (5 bases each). Per germline, CDR1 SGHTA and CDR2 FQGNSA. The CDR3 length is 15 residues. V was clipped by 5 bases and J by 2 bases, with 14 bases between them. CDR3 coding DNA: TGTGCCAGCAGCAAGAGGGGCCCGACCACAGATACGCAGTATTTT. Translation: CASSKRGPTTDTQYF.

There are a few counts of this clonotype. The chain has TRBV2 and TRBJ2-4, with unresolved D. Trimming shortened V by 4 bases and J by 0 bases, and 10 bases separated the two germline ends. The CDR3 is 15 amino acids. The germline V gene encodes CDR1 SNHLY and CDR2 FYNNEI. CDR3 nucleotide sequence: TGTGCCAGCAGTGCAACCAAGCTAGCCAAAAACATTCAGTACTTC. Amino acids: CASSATKLAKNIQYF.

In this sample, this clonotype turned up a few times. The V and J genes are TRBV20-1 and TRBJ2-3, with 8 bases matching TRBD2. J gave up 2 bases and V 5 bases, and 9 bases lay outside the gene matches. The CDR3 loop spans 15 amino acids. Germline V gene sequence: CDR1 DFQATT, CDR2 SNEGSKA (reference sequence). CDR3 residues: CSAESGSLATDTQYF. CDR3 nucleotides: TGCAGTGCTGAGAGCGGGAGCTTGGCCACAGATACGCAGTATTTT.

This clonotype was seen repeatedly, ten times or more. The rearrangement uses TRBV29-1 and TRBJ1-1, with D tentatively TRBD1 (5 bases). The V end lost 2 bases, the J end lost 1 base, and 11 bases lay between the germline ends. CDR1 is SQVTM, CDR2 ANQGSEA, per germline. The CDR3 totals 14 residues. CDR3 amino acids: CSVEPFGANTEAFF. The CDR3 DNA sequence: TGCAGCGTTGAACCCTTTGGGGCGAACACTGAAGCTTTCTTT.

There are many counts of this clonotype. The chain carries TRBV6-2 or TRBV6-3 and TRBJ1-5; maybe TRBD1 (5 bases). The V end lost 2 bases, the J end lost 6 bases, and 20 bases lay between the germline ends. Germline V gives CDR1 MNHEY, CDR2 SVGEGT. The CDR3 consists of 17 residues. In nucleotides, the CDR3 is TGTGCCAGCAGTTACGGCCTGAGTGGGGCTCGAGGTCAGCCCCAGCATTTT. Amino acids: CASSYGLSGARGQPQHF.

V and J are TRBV18 and TRBJ2-7, with TRBD2 matching 13 bases. The J segment lost 4 bases and the V segment lost 3 bases, leaving 6 bases of the junction unmatched. This CDR3 is 16 amino acids long. Germline CDR1 is KGHSH and CDR2 is LQKENI. This CDR3 reads CASSPTRGLAGYEQYF. The CDR3 DNA sequence: TGTGCCAGCTCACCTACCCGGGGACTAGCGGGATACGAGCAGTACTTC. The complete variable domain, with remaining parts taken from reference TRBV18 and TRBJ2-7, reads NAGVMQNPRHLVRRRGQEARLRCSPMKGHSHVYWYRQLPEEGLKFMVYLQKENIIDESGMPKERFSAEFPKEGPSILRIQQVVRGDSAAYFCASSPTRGLAGYEQYFGPGTRLTVT.

The rearrangement links TRBV6-1 to TRBJ2-5; D is perhaps TRBD2 (7 bases). Germline CDR1 is MNHNS and CDR2 is SASEGT. The length of the CDR3 is 17 residues. Trimming cost V 7 bases and J 5 bases, with 26 bases left between them. For the CDR3, the DNA is TGTGCCAGCATCTTCCCAAGTAGGGGGGGGCCTTCGGAGACCCAGTACTTC. Amino acids: CASIFPSRGGPSETQYF.

This clonotype was counted only a few times. The rearrangement links TRBV6-4 to TRBJ2-5; TRBD2 matches at 12 bases. CDR1 and CDR2 (germline): MRHNA, SNTAGT. CDR3 size: 17 residues. Trimming removed 4 bases from V and 2 bases from J; junction bases left unmatched: 8. The CDR3 nucleotides read TGTGCCAGCAGTGCGTCTAGCGGGAGGGGATTACAAGAGACCCAGTACTTC. It yields the protein CASSASSGRGLQETQYF.

This clonotype was counted only a few times. This rearrangement joins TRBV5-1 to TRBJ2-7; D is perhaps TRBD1 or TRBD2 (5 bases each). This CDR3 is 12 amino acids long. Germline V gene data show CDR1 as SGHRS and CDR2 as YFSETQ. Between the trimmed V and J ends, which lost 4 bases and 6 bases, there was a span of 11 bases. CDR3 sequence reads: CASSLGVSEQYF. As DNA, the CDR3 is TGCGCCAGCAGCCTGGGGGTATCCGAGCAGTACTTC.

The chain uses TRBV20-1 and TRBJ2-5; D may be TRBD2 (7 bases). The J call could be wrong; TRBJ2-1 is a better fit for the DNA end. The CDR3 spans 19 residues. Germline lookup yields CDR1 DFQATT and CDR2 SNEGSKA (reference sequence). CDR3 nucleotides: TGCAGTGCTAGAGATGCACTAAGCCTCAGCGGGTTGAGGGGGGGAGAGCAGTTCTTC. Protein sequence: CSARDALSLSGLRGGEQFF.

This clonotype was detected a few times. V gene TRBV5-1 combines with J gene TRBJ2-1, with 8 bases fitting TRBD1. V shed 5 bases and J 7 bases; nucleotides not matched to a gene: 8. CDR3 length: 14 amino acids. Germline loops: CDR1 SGHRS, CDR2 YFSETQ. The CDR3 DNA is TGCGCCAGCAGGCCCCGCACAGGGGGGAATGAGCAGTTCTTC. It codes for CASRPRTGGNEQFF.

The V gene is TRBV20-1, the J gene TRBJ2-5; D uncertain. CDR1 and CDR2 (germline): DFQATT, SNEGSKA (reference sequence). V was cut by 1 base and J by 1 base, with 13 bases left in between. This CDR3 has 15 amino acids. The CDR3: CSARGAPTSQETQYF. The CDR3 DNA reads TGCAGTGCTAGAGGGGCCCCGACCTCCCAAGAGACCCAGTACTTC.

The rearrangement joins TRBV20-1 to TRBJ2-5; D ambiguous. The CDR3 contains 12 residues. Germline CDR1 reads DFQATT; CDR2 reads SNEGSKA (reference sequence). Trimming pared 7 bases from V and 4 bases from J, leaving 13 bases between. This CDR3 reads CSVLGLGETQYF. CDR3 coding DNA: TGCAGTGTCCTAGGGCTCGGAGAGACCCAGTACTTC.